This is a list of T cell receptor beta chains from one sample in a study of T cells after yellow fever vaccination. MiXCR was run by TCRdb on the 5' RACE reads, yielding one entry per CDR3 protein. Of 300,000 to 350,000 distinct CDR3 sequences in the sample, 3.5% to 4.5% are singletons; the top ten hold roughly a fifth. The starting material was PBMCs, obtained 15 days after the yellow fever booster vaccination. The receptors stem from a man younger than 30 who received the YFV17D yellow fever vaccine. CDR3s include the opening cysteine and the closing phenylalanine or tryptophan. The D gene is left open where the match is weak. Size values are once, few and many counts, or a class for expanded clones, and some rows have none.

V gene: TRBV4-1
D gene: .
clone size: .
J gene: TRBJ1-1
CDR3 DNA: TGCGCCAGCAAGCCGTCGGGACCGAACACTGAAGCTTTCTTT
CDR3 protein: CASKPSGPNTEAFF

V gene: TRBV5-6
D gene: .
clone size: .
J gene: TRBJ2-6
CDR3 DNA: TGTGCCAGCAGCTTGGGTGTGACCTCTGGGGCCAACGTCCTGACTTTC
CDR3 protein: CASSLGVTSGANVLTF

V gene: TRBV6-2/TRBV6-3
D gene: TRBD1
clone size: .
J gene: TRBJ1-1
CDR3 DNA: TGTGCCAGCAGTTCGGGACAGGGGCGAGCTTTCTTT
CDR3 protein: CASSSGQGRAFF

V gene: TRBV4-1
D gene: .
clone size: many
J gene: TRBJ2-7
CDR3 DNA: TGCGCCAGCAGCCAAGTCGGGACCTCCTACGAGCAGTACTTC
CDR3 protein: CASSQVGTSYEQYF

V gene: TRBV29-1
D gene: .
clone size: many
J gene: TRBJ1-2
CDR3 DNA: TGCAGCGGGGGGGACGGCTACACCTTC
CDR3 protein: CSGGDGYTF

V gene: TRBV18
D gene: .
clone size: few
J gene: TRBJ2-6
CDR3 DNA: TGTGCCAGCTCAAACTACGACTCTGGGGCCAACGTCCTGACTTTC
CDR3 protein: CASSNYDSGANVLTF

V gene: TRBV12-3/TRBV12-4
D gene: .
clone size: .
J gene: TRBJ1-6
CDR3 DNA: TGTGCCAGCATCAACCAGGGTATCGGTTCACCCCTCCACTTT
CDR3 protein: CASINQGIGSPLHF

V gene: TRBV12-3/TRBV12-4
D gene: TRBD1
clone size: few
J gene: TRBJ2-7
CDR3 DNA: TGTGCCAGCAGGCAACAGGGGGCAATCTACGAGCAGTACTTC
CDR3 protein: CASRQQGAIYEQYF

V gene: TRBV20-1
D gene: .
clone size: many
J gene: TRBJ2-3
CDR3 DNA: TGCAGTGCTGAGGCCGGGCTCACCACTACGCAGTATTTT
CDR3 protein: CSAEAGLTTTQYF

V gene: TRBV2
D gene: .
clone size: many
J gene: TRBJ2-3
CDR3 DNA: TGTGCCAGCAGCCTTCTAACAGATACGCAGTATTTT
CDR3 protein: CASSLLTDTQYF